Sequencing of this TCR beta chain was carried out in a study of shared T cell receptors in the human thymus. Germline CDR1 is LGHNA and CDR2 is YSLEER. J was trimmed by 4 bases and V by 0 bases; bases with no gene match: 9. This CDR3 region has 17 residues. Assay: immunoSEQ multiplex PCR; the TCRdb copy retains only in-frame clones and omits some. Found here are some 700,000 clones, 88% of them singletons; the top ten hold 0.0085% to 0.012%. This sample was also put to use in a study of human thymus T cells.

Sequenced sample: thymocytes. The chain uses TRBV4-3 and TRBJ2-1, with TRBD2 matching over 7 bases. The receptor was isolated from a boy in the first two years of life with a congenital heart defect. This CDR3 reads CASSQDPAGDRYNEQFF. DNA for the CDR3: TGCGCCAGCAGCCAAGATCCGGCGGGAGATAGGTACAATGAGCAGTTCTTC.